The entry below gives a single T cell receptor (beta chain) sequence along with its context. TCRdb keeps only in-frame clones here, not all; method: immunoSEQ multiplex PCR. The repertoire holds around 100,000 clones, just over 90% seen once, with 5% to 5.5% in the top ten. The source of the sample is a study of blood T cell repertoires in COVID-19. At the level of the study: The United States, Italy and Spain supplied acute and convalescent COVID-19 samples. PBMCs, B-cell-depleted T cells, or T cells provided the cDNA or gDNA that made up the material.

The sequencing input was peripheral blood. The clonotype originates from a man over 45 with acute or convalescent COVID-19.

The CDR3 is CATEGDRGTGELFF. CDR3 DNA: TGTGCCACTGAAGGGGACAGGGGTACCGGGGAGCTGTTTTTT. V gene TRBV10-3 combines with J gene TRBJ2-2; TRBD1 matches at 10 bases. The CDR3 contains 14 residues. V was pared by 10 bases and J by 5 bases, with 7 bases of the junction left unmatched. CDR1 ENHRY and CDR2 SYGVKD come from the germline V gene.